The clone carrying this T cell receptor beta chain was seen repeatedly, ten times or more. No antigen is known for it. The record originates from a study of quantifying T cell responses using KT2 cells. Whole-study context: Reverse transcription used primers in the TCR alpha and beta constant regions. Estimated efficiency of the T4 ligation step was above 8.5% under optimum conditions.

Overall study findings and caveats: Very high KT2 spike-in numbers caused saturation in KT2 sequence detection.

There are 15 residues in the CDR3. Trimming removed 6 bases from V and 9 bases from J; junction bases left unmatched: 9. Unfractionated PBMC were spiked with known numbers of KT2 clone cells. The cDNA 3' end received a ligated oligonucleotide with a UMI. The first PCR ran 4 to 5 cycles with an equimolar RC1.1 and RC1.2 beta primer mix. TCRdb reanalysed the UMI-ligation and nested PCR reads using MiXCR and keeps one entry per CDR3 protein. The data show approximately 50,000 distinct CDR3 sequences, with approximately 10% seen just once and around 9.3% held by the top ten. The receptor comes from a human donor. The V and J genes are TRBV12-3 or TRBV12-4 and TRBJ2-1, with TRBD1 matching 12 bases. Sequencing was done on a sample of PBMCs spiked with cells of the T cell clone KT2. CDR3 coding DNA: TGTGCCAGCAGCCCACGGGACAGGGGGCTGGGTGAGCAGTTCTTC. Translated: CASSPRDRGLGEQFF.